The rows below give T cell receptor beta chains drawn from one sample of a study of T cell responses to AZD1222 COVID-19 vaccine. TCRdb keeps only in-frame clones here, not all; method: immunoSEQ multiplex PCR. This table has roughly 120,000 clones, 92% appearing once. This sample comprised peripheral blood, obtained on day 0 of AZD1222 vaccination. These receptors were collected from an adult in good health. Each CDR3 is given with its conserved first and last residue. D genes are given only for firm matches. Some rows have no size entry. The others give once, few or many, or a class for an expanded clone.

d_gene: NA; j_gene: TRBJ1-3; abundance: NA; v_gene: TRBV28; CDR3nt: TGTGCCAGCGGGGGGAACTACGCTTCTGGAAACACCATATATTTT; CDR3aa: CASGGNYASGNTIYF
d_gene: TRBD1; j_gene: TRBJ1-2; abundance: NA; v_gene: TRBV28; CDR3nt: TGTGCCAGCGGGGACAGGGGGTTCTATGGCTACACCTTC; CDR3aa: CASGDRGFYGYTF
d_gene: NA; j_gene: TRBJ2-7; abundance: NA; v_gene: TRBV5-1; CDR3nt: TGCGCCAGCAGCTTGTTGGGACGGAGCTCCTACGAGCAGTACTTC; CDR3aa: CASSLLGRSSYEQYF
d_gene: TRBD2; j_gene: TRBJ2-5; abundance: NA; v_gene: TRBV10-1; CDR3nt: TGCGCCAGCAGTGAGTCCGGACTAGCGGGAGGAGGGAAAAAGACCCAGTACTTC; CDR3aa: CASSESGLAGGGKKTQYF
d_gene: TRBD2; j_gene: TRBJ2-7; abundance: NA; v_gene: TRBV6-5; CDR3nt: TGTGCCAGCAGTTGGGGGGCGGGAGGCTCCGAGCAGTACTTC; CDR3aa: CASSWGAGGSEQYF
d_gene: NA; j_gene: TRBJ2-5; abundance: NA; v_gene: TRBV7-6; CDR3nt: TGTGCCAGCAGCAGGGGACACCAAGAGACCCAGTACTTC; CDR3aa: CASSRGHQETQYF
d_gene: NA; j_gene: TRBJ1-1; abundance: NA; v_gene: TRBV3-1/TRBV3-2; CDR3nt: TGTGCCAGCACCCGTTATTCTGAAGCTTTCTTT; CDR3aa: CASTRYSEAFF
d_gene: NA; j_gene: TRBJ2-3; abundance: NA; v_gene: TRBV7-6; CDR3nt: TGTGCCAGCAGCCCCCGAGCCCGTGGGGGCACAGATACGCAGTATTTT; CDR3aa: CASSPRARGGTDTQYF
d_gene: NA; j_gene: TRBJ1-1; abundance: NA; v_gene: TRBV6-5; CDR3nt: TGTGCCAGCAGTTACGGACCCCAGGCTTTCTTT; CDR3aa: CASSYGPQAFF
d_gene: TRBD2; j_gene: TRBJ2-7; abundance: NA; v_gene: TRBV2; CDR3nt: TGTGCCAGCAGGCCCACACTAGCGGGCGGCTACGAGCAGTACTTC; CDR3aa: CASRPTLAGGYEQYF
d_gene: NA; j_gene: TRBJ2-1; abundance: NA; v_gene: TRBV25-1; CDR3nt: TGTGCCAGCAGTGAGGTTGAGCAGTTCTTC; CDR3aa: CASSEVEQFF
d_gene: NA; j_gene: TRBJ1-1; abundance: NA; v_gene: TRBV3-1/TRBV3-2; CDR3nt: TGTGCCAGCAGCCTCGGGGGAACAATGAACACTGAAGCTTTCTTT; CDR3aa: CASSLGGTMNTEAFF
d_gene: NA; j_gene: TRBJ1-1; abundance: NA; v_gene: TRBV6-5; CDR3nt: TGTGCCAGCAGTTACTCGAGACACACTGAAGCTTTCTTT; CDR3aa: CASSYSRHTEAFF
d_gene: TRBD1; j_gene: TRBJ1-5; abundance: NA; v_gene: TRBV29-1; CDR3nt: TGCAGCGTGCGACAGGGAAATCAGCCCCAGCATTTT; CDR3aa: CSVRQGNQPQHF
d_gene: NA; j_gene: TRBJ2-1; abundance: NA; v_gene: TRBV24-1; CDR3nt: TGTGCCACCAGTGATGGTGGGGGATACTACAATGAGCAGTTCTTC; CDR3aa: CATSDGGGYYNEQFF
d_gene: NA; j_gene: TRBJ2-1; abundance: NA; v_gene: TRBV19; CDR3nt: TGTGCCAGTAGTATCCCCGGTAATGAGCAGTTCTTC; CDR3aa: CASSIPGNEQFF
d_gene: TRBD1; j_gene: TRBJ2-4; abundance: once; v_gene: TRBV28; CDR3nt: TGTGCCAGCAGTTTTTCCGGACAGGGTATAAACATTCAGTACTTC; CDR3aa: CASSFSGQGINIQYF
d_gene: NA; j_gene: TRBJ2-3; abundance: NA; v_gene: TRBV11-2; CDR3nt: TGTGCCAGCAGCCCTCCAGGAGAACTGGCGCAGTATTTT; CDR3aa: CASSPPGELAQYF
d_gene: NA; j_gene: TRBJ1-5; abundance: NA; v_gene: TRBV19; CDR3nt: TGTGCCAGTGCTCCAGGGGAGGTGTACAATCAGCCCCAGCATTTT; CDR3aa: CASAPGEVYNQPQHF
d_gene: NA; j_gene: TRBJ2-1; abundance: NA; v_gene: TRBV13; CDR3nt: TGTGCCAGCAGCTTAGGCCGGGTCGGGGAGCAGTTCTTC; CDR3aa: CASSLGRVGEQFF
d_gene: NA; j_gene: TRBJ1-1; abundance: NA; v_gene: TRBV9; CDR3nt: TGTGCCAGCCGGGGATCGGCCACTGAAGCTTTCTTT; CDR3aa: CASRGSATEAFF
d_gene: NA; j_gene: TRBJ1-1; abundance: NA; v_gene: TRBV7-8; CDR3nt: TGTGCCAGCAGCCCACGCGGGGGGACGAACACTGAAGCTTTCTTT; CDR3aa: CASSPRGGTNTEAFF
d_gene: NA; j_gene: TRBJ2-1; abundance: NA; v_gene: TRBV28; CDR3nt: TGTGCCAGCGACACTGGGATTCCAATGTCTAATGAGCAGTTCTTC; CDR3aa: CASDTGIPMSNEQFF
d_gene: NA; j_gene: TRBJ2-1; abundance: NA; v_gene: TRBV28; CDR3nt: TGTGCCAGCAGCACCAGCGGCCCATCCTACAATGAGCAGTTCTTC; CDR3aa: CASSTSGPSYNEQFF
d_gene: TRBD2; j_gene: TRBJ2-1; abundance: NA; v_gene: TRBV2; CDR3nt: TGTGCCAGCAGTAAGGGACTAGCCGACCAGTTCTTC; CDR3aa: CASSKGLADQFF
d_gene: TRBD1; j_gene: TRBJ2-7; abundance: NA; v_gene: TRBV19; CDR3nt: TGTGCCTCAACACCCGGGACAGGGGTCTACGAGCAGTACTTC; CDR3aa: CASTPGTGVYEQYF
d_gene: NA; j_gene: TRBJ1-2; abundance: NA; v_gene: TRBV5-4; CDR3nt: TGTGCCAGCAGCTTGGGGACAGTCTATGGCTACACCTTC; CDR3aa: CASSLGTVYGYTF
d_gene: NA; j_gene: TRBJ2-7; abundance: NA; v_gene: TRBV28; CDR3nt: TGTGCCAGCAGTTGGCCAGGGACTTGGTACGAGCAGTACTTC; CDR3aa: CASSWPGTWYEQYF
d_gene: TRBD2; j_gene: TRBJ2-3; abundance: NA; v_gene: TRBV12-5; CDR3nt: TGTGCCACGGGGGGGGACACAGATACGCAGTATTTT; CDR3aa: CATGGDTDTQYF
d_gene: NA; j_gene: TRBJ1-1; abundance: NA; v_gene: TRBV25-1; CDR3nt: TGTGCCAGCGCCCCTCAAGGGGCTGAAGCTTTCTTT; CDR3aa: CASAPQGAEAFF
d_gene: NA; j_gene: TRBJ1-3; abundance: NA; v_gene: TRBV11-2; CDR3nt: TGTGCCAGCAGCTTAGCCGGAAACACCATATATTTT; CDR3aa: CASSLAGNTIYF
d_gene: NA; j_gene: TRBJ1-5; abundance: NA; v_gene: TRBV6-2/TRBV6-3; CDR3nt: TGTGCCAGCAGCCCCCTATTTAGCTATAGCAATCAGCCCCAGCATTTT; CDR3aa: CASSPLFSYSNQPQHF
d_gene: NA; j_gene: TRBJ2-5; abundance: few; v_gene: TRBV6-2/TRBV6-3; CDR3nt: TGTGCCAGCAGTTACCCAGAAGAGACCCAGTACTTC; CDR3aa: CASSYPEETQYF
d_gene: TRBD1; j_gene: TRBJ1-5; abundance: NA; v_gene: TRBV4-3; CDR3nt: TGCGCCAGCAGCCAAGAGGACAGGGCCCATCAGCCCCAGCATTTT; CDR3aa: CASSQEDRAHQPQHF
d_gene: NA; j_gene: TRBJ2-6; abundance: NA; v_gene: TRBV10-3; CDR3nt: TGTGCCATCAGTGAGTCCCGGGGTACTGGGGCCAACGTCCTGACTTTC; CDR3aa: CAISESRGTGANVLTF
d_gene: NA; j_gene: TRBJ2-5; abundance: NA; v_gene: TRBV24-1; CDR3nt: TGTGCCACCAGTGATCCGCGTGGGCCGGAGAAAGAGACCCAGTACTTC; CDR3aa: CATSDPRGPEKETQYF
d_gene: NA; j_gene: TRBJ2-1; abundance: NA; v_gene: TRBV24-1; CDR3nt: TGTGCCACCAGCTCCTCCGTCGCTGAGCAGTTCTTC; CDR3aa: CATSSSVAEQFF
d_gene: NA; j_gene: TRBJ1-4; abundance: NA; v_gene: TRBV3-1/TRBV3-2; CDR3nt: TGTGCCAGCAGCCAAGATAGGAACAGCCAGACAGCTAATGAAAAACTGTTTTTT; CDR3aa: CASSQDRNSQTANEKLFF
d_gene: NA; j_gene: TRBJ1-1; abundance: NA; v_gene: TRBV5-5; CDR3nt: TGTGCCAGCAGCTTGGGAGGAGTCAGGAACACTGAAGCTTTCTTT; CDR3aa: CASSLGGVRNTEAFF
d_gene: TRBD2; j_gene: TRBJ2-7; abundance: NA; v_gene: TRBV7-2; CDR3nt: TGTGCCAGCAGCCCCGGGAGGGGGTCCTACGAGCAGTACTTC; CDR3aa: CASSPGRGSYEQYF
d_gene: NA; j_gene: TRBJ1-1; abundance: NA; v_gene: TRBV6-1; CDR3nt: TGTGCCAGCAGTGAAGATGAAGGCGCGAACACTGAAGCTTTCTTT; CDR3aa: CASSEDEGANTEAFF
d_gene: NA; j_gene: TRBJ2-7; abundance: NA; v_gene: TRBV21-1; CDR3nt: TGTGCCAGCAACCGTTTGTCGGGGGGATATACTTACGAGCAGTACTTC; CDR3aa: CASNRLSGGYTYEQYF
d_gene: NA; j_gene: TRBJ1-2; abundance: NA; v_gene: TRBV9; CDR3nt: TGTGCCAGCAGCGTAGGTCGGGCAGCTAACTATGGCTACACCTTC; CDR3aa: CASSVGRAANYGYTF
d_gene: TRBD2; j_gene: TRBJ2-1; abundance: NA; v_gene: TRBV7-2; CDR3nt: TGTGCCAGCAGCCCGTTCTTAGGGCGGGAGAGTTACAATGAGCAGTTCTTC; CDR3aa: CASSPFLGRESYNEQFF
d_gene: TRBD2; j_gene: TRBJ2-1; abundance: once; v_gene: TRBV13; CDR3nt: TGTGCCAGCAGCTTAGAAGGGACGACTAGCGGGAATATGGATGAGCAGTTCTTC; CDR3aa: CASSLEGTTSGNMDEQFF
d_gene: NA; j_gene: TRBJ2-6; abundance: NA; v_gene: TRBV11-2; CDR3nt: TGTGCCAGCAGATCCTCGGGGGCCAACGTCCTGACTTTC; CDR3aa: CASRSSGANVLTF
d_gene: NA; j_gene: TRBJ1-1; abundance: NA; v_gene: TRBV6-1; CDR3nt: TGTGCCAGCAGTGAACGGAGCTACACTGAAGCTTTCTTT; CDR3aa: CASSERSYTEAFF
d_gene: TRBD1; j_gene: TRBJ1-1; abundance: NA; v_gene: TRBV28; CDR3nt: TGTGCCAGCAGTGGGACAGTTAACACTGAAGCTTTCTTT; CDR3aa: CASSGTVNTEAFF
d_gene: TRBD2; j_gene: TRBJ2-3; abundance: NA; v_gene: TRBV2; CDR3nt: TGTGCCAGCAGTGCACTAGCGGAGGATACGCAGTATTTT; CDR3aa: CASSALAEDTQYF
d_gene: TRBD1; j_gene: TRBJ1-5; abundance: NA; v_gene: TRBV28; CDR3nt: TGTGCCAGCAGTTTATCAGGGGGCGGCCCTCAGCCCCAGCATTTT; CDR3aa: CASSLSGGGPQPQHF
d_gene: NA; j_gene: TRBJ1-1; abundance: few; v_gene: TRBV19; CDR3nt: TGTGCCAGTAGTATAGGGCCCGCGAACACTGAAGCTTTCTTT; CDR3aa: CASSIGPANTEAFF